This is a list of T cell receptor beta chains from one sample in a study of blood T cell repertoires in COVID-19. Profiling relied on immunoSEQ multiplex PCR, and the TCRdb table lists in-frame clones only, not all of them. The sample holds about 180,000 clones, around 80% seen once. The material sequenced was PBMCs or T cells enriched from blood (not recorded which). Source of these receptors: a man between 60 and 75 years old who had been exposed to COVID-19. CDR3s include the opening cysteine and the closing phenylalanine or tryptophan. D genes are given only for firm matches. Size is omitted from some rows. Given values are once, few, many or a class for expanded clones.

clone size,J gene,V gene,D gene,CDR3 protein,CDR3 DNA
-,TRBJ1-3,TRBV20-1,-,CSASQGRVGNTIYF,TGCAGTGCTAGTCAGGGGCGCGTAGGAAACACCATATATTTT
-,TRBJ1-2,TRBV28,TRBD1,CASSSRGPPNYGYTF,TGTGCCAGCAGTTCCAGGGGGCCGCCCAACTATGGCTACACCTTC
-,TRBJ1-1,TRBV11-1,-,CASSFRGANTEAFF,TGTGCCAGCAGCTTTCGGGGGGCGAACACTGAAGCTTTCTTT
-,TRBJ1-3,TRBV6-5,-,CASSYRGGGNTIYF,TGTGCCAGCAGTTACAGGGGAGGTGGAAACACCATATATTTT
-,TRBJ2-2,TRBV6-4,TRBD2,CASRQREGEAGELFF,TGTGCCAGCAGACAACGGGAGGGAGAAGCCGGGGAGCTGTTTTTT
-,TRBJ1-1,TRBV6-2/TRBV6-3,-,CASSPGLDTAEAFF,TGTGCCAGCAGTCCGGGACTGGACACCGCTGAAGCTTTCTTT
-,TRBJ1-2,TRBV19,TRBD1,CASSIRTGGDYGYTF,TGTGCCAGTAGTATCAGGACAGGGGGAGACTATGGCTACACCTTC
-,TRBJ2-7,TRBV4-1,TRBD1,CASSQDLDRGLPYEQYF,TGCGCCAGCAGCCAAGATCTCGACAGGGGGCTCCCTTACGAGCAGTACTTC
-,TRBJ1-5,TRBV19,-,CASSRDSGSGSNQPQHF,TGTGCCAGTAGTAGGGACTCAGGGTCTGGGAGCAATCAGCCCCAGCATTTT
-,TRBJ2-1,TRBV7-2,-,CASSLRGNEQFF,TGTGCCAGCAGCTTACGCGGCAATGAGCAGTTCTTC
-,TRBJ2-1,TRBV10-1,TRBD2,CASSPTGTSGHRNEQFF,TGCGCCAGCAGTCCAACCGGGACTAGCGGACATAGGAATGAGCAGTTCTTC
once,TRBJ2-3,TRBV5-1,-,CASSPPGTGSTQYF,TGCGCCAGCAGCCCCCCGGGAACGGGATCTACGCAGTATTTT
-,TRBJ2-6,TRBV5-1,-,CASSLVRSGANVLTF,TGCGCCAGCAGCTTGGTCCGCTCTGGGGCCAACGTCCTGACTTTC
-,TRBJ1-1,TRBV7-8,-,CASSRGVNTEAFF,TGTGCCAGCAGCCGGGGAGTTAACACTGAAGCTTTCTTT